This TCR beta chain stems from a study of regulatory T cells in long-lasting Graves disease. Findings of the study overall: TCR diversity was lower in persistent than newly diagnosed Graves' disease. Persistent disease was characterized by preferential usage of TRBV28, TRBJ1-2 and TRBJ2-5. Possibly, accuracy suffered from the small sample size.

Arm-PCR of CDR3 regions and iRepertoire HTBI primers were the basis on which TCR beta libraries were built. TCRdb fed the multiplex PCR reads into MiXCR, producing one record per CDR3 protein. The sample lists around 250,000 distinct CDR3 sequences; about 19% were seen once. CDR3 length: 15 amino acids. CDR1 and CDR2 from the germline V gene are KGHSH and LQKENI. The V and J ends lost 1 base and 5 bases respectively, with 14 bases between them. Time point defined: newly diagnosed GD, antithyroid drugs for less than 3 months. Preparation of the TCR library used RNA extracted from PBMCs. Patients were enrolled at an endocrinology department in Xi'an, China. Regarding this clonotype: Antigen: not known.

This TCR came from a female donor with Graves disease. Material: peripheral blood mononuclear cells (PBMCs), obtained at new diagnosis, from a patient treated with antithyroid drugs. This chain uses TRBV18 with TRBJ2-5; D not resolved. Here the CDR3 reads CASSPQSLGWETQYF. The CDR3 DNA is TGTGCCAGCTCACCACAATCCCTGGGATGGGAGACCCAGTACTTC.